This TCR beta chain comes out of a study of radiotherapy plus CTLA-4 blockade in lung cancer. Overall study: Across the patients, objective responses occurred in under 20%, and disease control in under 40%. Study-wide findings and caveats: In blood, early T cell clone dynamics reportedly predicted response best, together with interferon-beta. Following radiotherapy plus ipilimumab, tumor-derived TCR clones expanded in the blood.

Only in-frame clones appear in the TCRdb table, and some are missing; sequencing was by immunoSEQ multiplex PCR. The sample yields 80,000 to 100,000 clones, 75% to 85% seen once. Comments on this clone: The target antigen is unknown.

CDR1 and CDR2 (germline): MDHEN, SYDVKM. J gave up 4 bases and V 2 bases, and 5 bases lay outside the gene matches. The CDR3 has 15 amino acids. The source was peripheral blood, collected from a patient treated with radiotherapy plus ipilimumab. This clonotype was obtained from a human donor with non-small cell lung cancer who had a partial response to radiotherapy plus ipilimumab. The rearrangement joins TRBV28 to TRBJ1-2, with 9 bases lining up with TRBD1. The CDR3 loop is CASSLLTGGLYGYTF. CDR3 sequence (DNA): TGTGCCAGCAGTTTACTAACAGGGGGCCTCTATGGCTACACCTTC.